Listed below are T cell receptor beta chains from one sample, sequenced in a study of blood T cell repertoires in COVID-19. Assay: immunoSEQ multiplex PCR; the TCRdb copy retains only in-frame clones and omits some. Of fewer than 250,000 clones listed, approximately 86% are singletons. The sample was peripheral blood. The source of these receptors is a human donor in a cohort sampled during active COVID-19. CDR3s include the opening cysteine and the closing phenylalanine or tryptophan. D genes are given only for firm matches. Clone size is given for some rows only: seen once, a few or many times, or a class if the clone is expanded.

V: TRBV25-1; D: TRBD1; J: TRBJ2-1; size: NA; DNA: TGTGCCAGCAGTGAATACAGGTCAGGGGGCTACAATGAGCAGTTCTTC; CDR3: CASSEYRSGGYNEQFF
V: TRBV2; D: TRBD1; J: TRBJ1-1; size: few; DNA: TGTGCCAGCAGTGGGGACAGGCCTGAAGCTTTCTTT; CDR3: CASSGDRPEAFF
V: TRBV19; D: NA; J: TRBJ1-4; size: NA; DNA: TGTGCCAGTAGTATCGGCGGGACAACTAATGAAAAACTGTTTTTT; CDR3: CASSIGGTTNEKLFF
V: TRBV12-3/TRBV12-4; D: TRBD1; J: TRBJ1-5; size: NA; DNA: TGTGCCAGCAGTCAGGGGGATAATCAGCCCCAGCATTTT; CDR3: CASSQGDNQPQHF
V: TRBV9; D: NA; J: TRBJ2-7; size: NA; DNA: TGTGCCAGCAGCGTAGGCCCGGCCTACGAGCAGTACTTC; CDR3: CASSVGPAYEQYF
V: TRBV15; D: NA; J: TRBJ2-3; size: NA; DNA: TGTGCCACCAGCAGAGGGGCAGGGGAGGGCGATACGCAGTATTTT; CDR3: CATSRGAGEGDTQYF
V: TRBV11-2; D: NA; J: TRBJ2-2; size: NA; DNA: TGTGCCAGCAGCTTAAATACAGCAGGGGTAAAATACACCGGGGAGCTGTTTTTT; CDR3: CASSLNTAGVKYTGELFF
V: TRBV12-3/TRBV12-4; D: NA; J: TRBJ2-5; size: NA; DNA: TGTGCCAGCAGTTTGTATAACAGGGAGACCCAGTACTTC; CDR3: CASSLYNRETQYF
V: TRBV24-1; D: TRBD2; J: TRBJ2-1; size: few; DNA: TGTGCCACCAGTGATCTAGCGGGAGAACTTTTCTTC; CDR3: CATSDLAGELFF
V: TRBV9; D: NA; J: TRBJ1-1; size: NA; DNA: TGTGCCAGCAGCGTAGGGGCAGGTATAAACACTGAAGCTTTCTTT; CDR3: CASSVGAGINTEAFF
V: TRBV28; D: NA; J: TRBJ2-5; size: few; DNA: TGTGCCAGCAGGGACGGGAGTGGTGAGACCCAGTACTTC; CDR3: CASRDGSGETQYF
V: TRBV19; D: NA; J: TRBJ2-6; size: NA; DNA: TGTGCCAGTAGTATAGATGAGGCCGGGGCCAACGTCCTGACTTTC; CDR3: CASSIDEAGANVLTF
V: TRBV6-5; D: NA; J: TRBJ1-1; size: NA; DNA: TGTGCCAGCAGGGGGGGACGATACACTGAAGCTTTCTTT; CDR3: CASRGGRYTEAFF
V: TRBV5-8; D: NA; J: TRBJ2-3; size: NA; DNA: TGTGCCAGCATCGACTCAGGGTTTAGCACAGATACGCAGTATTTT; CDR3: CASIDSGFSTDTQYF
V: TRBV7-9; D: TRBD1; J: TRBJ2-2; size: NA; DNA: TGTGCCAGCAGCTTTACCACAGGGGGCGGCACCGGGGAGCTGTTTTTT; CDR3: CASSFTTGGGTGELFF
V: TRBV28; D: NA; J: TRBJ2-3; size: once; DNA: TGTGCCAGCAGTTCCCCCTTGACTGGAAGGGGTCGCACAGATACGCAGTATTTT; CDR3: CASSSPLTGRGRTDTQYF
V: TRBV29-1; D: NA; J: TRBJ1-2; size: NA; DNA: TGCAGCGTTGAGGGGGCTACTTATGGCTACACCTTC; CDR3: CSVEGATYGYTF
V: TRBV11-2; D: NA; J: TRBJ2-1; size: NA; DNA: TGTGCCAGCAGCCTCAAGAACGGGAACTACAATGAGCAGTTCTTC; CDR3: CASSLKNGNYNEQFF
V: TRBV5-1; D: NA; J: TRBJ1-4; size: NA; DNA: TGCGCCAGCAGCTTGACGGGGGAGGCTAATGAAAAACTGTTTTTT; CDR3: CASSLTGEANEKLFF
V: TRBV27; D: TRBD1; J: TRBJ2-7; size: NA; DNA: TGTGCCAGCAGTCCGTCACAGGGGGCGCTGACCTACGAGCAGTACTTC; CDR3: CASSPSQGALTYEQYF
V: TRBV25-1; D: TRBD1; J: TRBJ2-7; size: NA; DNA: TGTGCCAGCAGTGGTGGGACAGGGGTTATCGGCGAGCAGTACTTC; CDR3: CASSGGTGVIGEQYF
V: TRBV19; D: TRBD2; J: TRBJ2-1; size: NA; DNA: TGTGCCAGTACGAAAGCGGGGGGCGTATACAATGAGCAGTTCTTC; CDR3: CASTKAGGVYNEQFF
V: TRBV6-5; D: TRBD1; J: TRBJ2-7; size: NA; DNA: TGTGCCAGCACCACTGGACAGGCCTACGAGCAGTACTTC; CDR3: CASTTGQAYEQYF
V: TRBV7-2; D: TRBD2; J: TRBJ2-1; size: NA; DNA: TGTGCCAGCAGAAAGCCTAGCGGGAGAGGCAATGAGCAGTTCTTC; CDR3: CASRKPSGRGNEQFF
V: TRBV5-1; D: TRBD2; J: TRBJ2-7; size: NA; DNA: TGCGCCAGCAGCAAGGGGACTAGCGATCCCTACGAGCAGTACTTC; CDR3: CASSKGTSDPYEQYF
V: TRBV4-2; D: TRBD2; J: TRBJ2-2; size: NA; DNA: TGTGCCAGCAGCGGGAGCGGGGGGGCTCACACCGGGGAGCTGTTTTTT; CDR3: CASSGSGGAHTGELFF
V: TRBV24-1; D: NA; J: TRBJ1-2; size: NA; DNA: TGTGCCACCAGTGACTCCGGGACACACGGCTACACCTTC; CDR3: CATSDSGTHGYTF
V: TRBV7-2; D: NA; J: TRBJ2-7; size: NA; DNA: TGTGCCAGCAGCTTTCCGGGAGCCTACGAGCAGTACTTC; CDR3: CASSFPGAYEQYF
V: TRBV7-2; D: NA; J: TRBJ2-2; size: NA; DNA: TGTGCCAGCAGCTTAGTTGGGACTCTGAACACCGGGGAGCTGTTTTTT; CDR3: CASSLVGTLNTGELFF
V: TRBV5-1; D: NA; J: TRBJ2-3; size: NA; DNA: TGCGCCAGCAGCCCGTGGGGGGTCAGCACAGATACGCAGTATTTT; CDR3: CASSPWGVSTDTQYF
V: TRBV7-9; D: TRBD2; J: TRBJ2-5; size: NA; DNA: TGTGCCAGCAGCTTACTAGCGGCCCAAGAGACCCAGTACTTC; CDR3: CASSLLAAQETQYF
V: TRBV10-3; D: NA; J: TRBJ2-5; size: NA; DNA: TGTGCCATCAGTGAGGTGACAGGCCAAGAGACCCAGTACTTC; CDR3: CAISEVTGQETQYF
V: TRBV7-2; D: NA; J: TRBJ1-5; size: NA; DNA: TGTGCCAGCAGCCCCTGGGAGGGGAATCAGCCCCAGCATTTT; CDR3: CASSPWEGNQPQHF
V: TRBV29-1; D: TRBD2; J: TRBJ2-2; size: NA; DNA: TGCAGCGTGGCGACTAGCGGGGTAAACACCGGGGAGCTGTTTTTT; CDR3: CSVATSGVNTGELFF
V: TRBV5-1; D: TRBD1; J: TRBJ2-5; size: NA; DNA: TGCGCCAGCAGAACGACAGGGAGAGAGACCCAGTACTTC; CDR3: CASRTTGRETQYF
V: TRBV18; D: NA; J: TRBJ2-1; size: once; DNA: TGTGCCAGCTCACGGGGCTATAGCTCCTACAATGAGCAGTTCTTC; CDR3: CASSRGYSSYNEQFF
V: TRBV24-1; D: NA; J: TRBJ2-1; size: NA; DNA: TGTGCCACCAGTGGTGACAGATACAATGAGCAGTTCTTC; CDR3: CATSGDRYNEQFF
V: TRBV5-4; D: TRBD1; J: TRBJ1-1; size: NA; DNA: TGTGCCAGCAGCCCTTGGACAGGAATGAACACTGAAGCTTTCTTT; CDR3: CASSPWTGMNTEAFF
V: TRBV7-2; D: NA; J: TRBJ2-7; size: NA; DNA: TGTGCCAGCAGCTTAGGAGGGGTACAGGGCGAGCAGTACTTC; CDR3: CASSLGGVQGEQYF
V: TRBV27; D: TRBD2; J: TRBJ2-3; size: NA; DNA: TGTGCCAGCACCCGAAATAGCGGGGCGAGAGATACGCAGTATTTT; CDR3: CASTRNSGARDTQYF
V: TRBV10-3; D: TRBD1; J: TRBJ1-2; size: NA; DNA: TGTGCCATCAGTGAGTCTGGCAGGGGGGAGGTAAACTATGGCTACACCTTC; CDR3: CAISESGRGEVNYGYTF
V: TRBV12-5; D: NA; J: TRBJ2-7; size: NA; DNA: TGTGCTAGTGGTTTGGTACACCTAGACAGGGACTTCTCCTACGAGCAGTACTTC; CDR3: CASGLVHLDRDFSYEQYF
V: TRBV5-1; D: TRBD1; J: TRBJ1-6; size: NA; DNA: TGCGCCAGCAGCCCCGCGACAGGGACAAATTCACCCCTCCACTTT; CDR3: CASSPATGTNSPLHF
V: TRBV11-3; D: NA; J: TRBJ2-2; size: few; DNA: TGTGCCAGCAGGACGACAGTGAACACCGGGGAGCTGTTTTTT; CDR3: CASRTTVNTGELFF
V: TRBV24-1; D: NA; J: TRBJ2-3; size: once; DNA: TGTGCCACCAGGGACAGTAGCACAGATACGCAGTATTTT; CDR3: CATRDSSTDTQYF
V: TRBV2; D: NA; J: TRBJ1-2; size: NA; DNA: TGTGCCAGCAGTGTGGATAGCTCTAACTATGGCTACACCTTC; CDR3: CASSVDSSNYGYTF
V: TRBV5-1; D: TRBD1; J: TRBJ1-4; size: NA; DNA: TGCGCCAGCAGCTTGGAGCAGGGGGCATCTAATGAAAAACTGTTTTTT; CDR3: CASSLEQGASNEKLFF
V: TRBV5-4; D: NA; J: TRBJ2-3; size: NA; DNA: TGTGCCAGCAGCTTGCGGGCGGGTGGGGCAGATACGCAGTATTTT; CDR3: CASSLRAGGADTQYF
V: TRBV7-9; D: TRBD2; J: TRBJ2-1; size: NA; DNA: TGTGCCAGCAGCCAGGGGCTAGCGGGAGCAATCTCCTACAATGAGCAGTTCTTC; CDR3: CASSQGLAGAISYNEQFF
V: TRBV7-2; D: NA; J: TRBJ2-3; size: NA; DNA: TGTGCCAGCAGCTCCTCGGGGGGCACAGATACGCAGTATTTT; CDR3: CASSSSGGTDTQYF
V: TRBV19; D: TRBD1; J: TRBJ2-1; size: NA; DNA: TGTGCCAGTAGTCTTCCACAGGGGGTCCCCAATGAGCAGTTCTTC; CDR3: CASSLPQGVPNEQFF
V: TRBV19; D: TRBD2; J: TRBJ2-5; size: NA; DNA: TGTGCCAGTAGTGCCAGACTAGCGGGGGGGTTTGGAGAGACCCAGTACTTC; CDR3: CASSARLAGGFGETQYF
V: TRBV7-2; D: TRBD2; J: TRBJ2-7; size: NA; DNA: TGTGCCAGCAGCTCGGGAGGGACTTCTTATTTTGGGCCGTACTTC; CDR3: CASSSGGTSYFGPYF
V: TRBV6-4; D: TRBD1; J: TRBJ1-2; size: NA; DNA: TGTGCCAGCAGTGCCGACAGGGGTAACTATGGCTACACCTTC; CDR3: CASSADRGNYGYTF